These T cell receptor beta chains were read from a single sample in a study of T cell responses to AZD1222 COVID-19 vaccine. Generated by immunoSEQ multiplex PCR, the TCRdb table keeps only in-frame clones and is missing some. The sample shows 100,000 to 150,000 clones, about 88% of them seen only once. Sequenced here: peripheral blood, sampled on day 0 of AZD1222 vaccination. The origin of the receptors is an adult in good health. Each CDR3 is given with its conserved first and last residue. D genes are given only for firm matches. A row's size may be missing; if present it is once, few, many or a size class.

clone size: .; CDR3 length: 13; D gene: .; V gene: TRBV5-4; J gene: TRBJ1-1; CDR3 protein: CASSLVANTEAFF; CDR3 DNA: TGTGCCAGCAGCTTGGTAGCTAACACTGAAGCTTTCTTT
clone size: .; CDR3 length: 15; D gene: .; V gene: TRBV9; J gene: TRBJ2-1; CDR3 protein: CASSVHAREYNEQFF; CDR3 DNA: TGTGCCAGCAGCGTACATGCCAGGGAATACAATGAGCAGTTCTTC
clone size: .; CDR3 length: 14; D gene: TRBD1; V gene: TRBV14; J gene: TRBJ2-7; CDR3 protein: CASRRDSLSYEQYF; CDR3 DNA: TGTGCCAGCAGACGGGACAGTCTCTCCTACGAGCAGTACTTC
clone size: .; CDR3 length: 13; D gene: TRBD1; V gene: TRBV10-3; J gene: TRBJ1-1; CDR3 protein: CAMLGTANTEAFF; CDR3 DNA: TGTGCCATGTTGGGGACAGCGAACACTGAAGCTTTCTTT
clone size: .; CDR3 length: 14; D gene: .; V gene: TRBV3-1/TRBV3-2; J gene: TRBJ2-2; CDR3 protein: CASSQAMNTGELFF; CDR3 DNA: TGTGCCAGCAGCCAGGCTATGAACACCGGGGAGCTGTTTTTT
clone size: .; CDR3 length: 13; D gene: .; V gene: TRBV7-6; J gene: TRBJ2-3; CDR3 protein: CASSVTRADTQYF; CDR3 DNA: TGTGCCAGCAGTGTGACTCGAGCAGATACGCAGTATTTT
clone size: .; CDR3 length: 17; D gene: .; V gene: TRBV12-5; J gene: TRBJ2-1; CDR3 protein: CASGLIWAGTPNNEQFF; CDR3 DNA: TGTGCTAGTGGTTTGATCTGGGCGGGGACACCGAACAATGAGCAGTTCTTC
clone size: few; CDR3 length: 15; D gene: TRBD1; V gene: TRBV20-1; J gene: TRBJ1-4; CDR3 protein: CSASQGQGGFEKLFF; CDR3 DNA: TGCAGTGCTAGTCAGGGACAGGGGGGGTTCGAAAAACTGTTTTTT
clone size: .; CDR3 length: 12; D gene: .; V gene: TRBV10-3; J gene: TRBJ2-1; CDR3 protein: CAIRQAGNEQFF; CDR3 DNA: TGTGCCATACGACAGGCCGGGAATGAGCAGTTCTTC
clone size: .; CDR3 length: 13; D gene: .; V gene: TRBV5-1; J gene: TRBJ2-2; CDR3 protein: CASSLQNTGELFF; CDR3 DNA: TGCGCCAGCAGCTTACAGAACACCGGGGAGCTGTTTTTT
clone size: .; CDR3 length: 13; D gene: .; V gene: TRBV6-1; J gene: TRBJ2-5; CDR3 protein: CASSEGWVGTQYF; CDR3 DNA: TGTGCCAGCAGCGAAGGTTGGGTCGGGACCCAGTACTTC
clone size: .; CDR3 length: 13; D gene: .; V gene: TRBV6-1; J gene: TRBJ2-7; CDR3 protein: CASSETSKMGQYF; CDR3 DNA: TGTGCCAGCAGTGAAACTAGCAAGATGGGGCAGTACTTC
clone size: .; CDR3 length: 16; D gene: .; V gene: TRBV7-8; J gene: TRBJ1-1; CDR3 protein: CASSLDPGGMFTEAFF; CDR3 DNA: TGTGCCAGCAGCTTAGACCCCGGGGGAATGTTCACTGAAGCTTTCTTT
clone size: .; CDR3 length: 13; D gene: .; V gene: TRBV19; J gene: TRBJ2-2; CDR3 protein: CASSSIRSGELFF; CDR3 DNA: TGTGCCAGTAGCTCTATAAGGTCCGGGGAGCTGTTTTTT
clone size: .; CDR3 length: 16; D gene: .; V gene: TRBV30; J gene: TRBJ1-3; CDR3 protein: CAWSVKDVRKENTIYF; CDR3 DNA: TGTGCCTGGAGTGTAAAAGATGTCAGAAAGGAAAACACCATATATTTT
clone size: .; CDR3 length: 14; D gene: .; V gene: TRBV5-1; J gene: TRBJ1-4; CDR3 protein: CASSLGVSNEKLFF; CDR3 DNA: TGCGCCAGCAGCTTGGGTGTGAGTAATGAAAAACTGTTTTTT
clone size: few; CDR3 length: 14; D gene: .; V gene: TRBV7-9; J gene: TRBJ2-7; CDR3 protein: CASILGDIEHEQYF; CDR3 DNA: TGTGCCAGCATCCTGGGGGACATAGAACACGAGCAGTACTTC
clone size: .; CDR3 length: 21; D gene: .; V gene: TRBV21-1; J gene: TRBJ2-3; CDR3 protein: CASSKAGGTSGGPGPTDTQYF; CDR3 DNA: TGTGCCAGCAGCAAAGCAGGTGGAACTAGCGGGGGGCCCGGACCCACAGATACGCAGTATTTT
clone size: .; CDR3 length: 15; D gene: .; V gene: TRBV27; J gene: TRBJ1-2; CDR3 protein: CASSLSGRAYYGYTF; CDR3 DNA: TGTGCCAGCAGTTTATCGGGAAGGGCTTATTATGGCTACACCTTC
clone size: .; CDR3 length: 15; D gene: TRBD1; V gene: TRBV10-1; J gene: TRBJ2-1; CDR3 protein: CASRTGTGVYNEQFF; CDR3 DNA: TGCGCCAGCAGAACCGGGACAGGGGTTTACAATGAGCAGTTCTTC
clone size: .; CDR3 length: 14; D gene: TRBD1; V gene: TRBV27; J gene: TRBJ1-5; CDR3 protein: CASRRTGETQPQHF; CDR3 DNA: TGTGCCAGCAGAAGGACAGGGGAAACTCAGCCCCAGCATTTT
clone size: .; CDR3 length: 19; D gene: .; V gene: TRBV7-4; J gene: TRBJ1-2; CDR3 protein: CASSVSTTVEHKRFYGYTF; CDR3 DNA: TGTGCCAGCAGCGTCTCGACCACGGTGGAACACAAACGTTTCTATGGCTACACCTTC
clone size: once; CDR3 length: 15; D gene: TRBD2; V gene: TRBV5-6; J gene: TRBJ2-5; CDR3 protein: CASSLAGLAQETQYF; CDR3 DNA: TGTGCCAGCAGCTTGGCCGGACTAGCGCAAGAGACCCAGTACTTC
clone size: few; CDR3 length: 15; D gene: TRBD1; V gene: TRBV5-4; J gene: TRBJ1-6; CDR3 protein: CASSSGGRGNSPLHF; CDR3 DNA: TGTGCCAGCAGCTCAGGGGGCCGGGGTAATTCACCCCTCCACTTT
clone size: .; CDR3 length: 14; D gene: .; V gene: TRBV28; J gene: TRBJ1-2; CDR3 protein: CASSPSQTGGSYTF; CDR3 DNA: TGTGCCAGCAGTCCCTCTCAAACCGGCGGCAGCTACACCTTC
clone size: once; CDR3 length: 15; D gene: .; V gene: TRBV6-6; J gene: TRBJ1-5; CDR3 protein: CASSGRTEGVQPQHF; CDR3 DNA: TGTGCCAGCAGCGGACGGACGGAAGGGGTGCAGCCCCAGCATTTT
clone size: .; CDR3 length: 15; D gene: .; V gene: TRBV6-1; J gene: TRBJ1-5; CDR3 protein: CASSDSGGSNQPQHF; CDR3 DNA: TGTGCCAGCAGTGATTCGGGAGGTAGCAATCAGCCCCAGCATTTT
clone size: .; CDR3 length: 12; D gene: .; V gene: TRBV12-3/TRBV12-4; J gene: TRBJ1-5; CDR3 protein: CASSPGERPQHF; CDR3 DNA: TGTGCCAGCAGCCCGGGTGAGAGGCCCCAGCATTTT